Listed here are 13 T cell receptor beta chains from one sample, sequenced in a study of CD8+CD57+ T cells in acquired aplastic anemia. TCR beta VDJ and CDR3 were profiled, and genomic DNA was the template. TCRdb called the reads again in MiXCR, with one record for every CDR3 protein. Seen here are under 200,000 distinct CDR3 sequences, approximately 43% observed once, and the top ten hold 0.9% to 1.2%. Sequencing was done on a sample of sorted CD4+, CD8+, or CD8+CD57+ T cells (not recorded which) from PBMCs. These receptors were taken from a human donor in good health.

At least ten counts were recorded for this clonotype. The chain is built from TRBV19 and TRBJ2-6; D is perhaps TRBD1 (6 bases). From germline, CDR1 is LNHDA and CDR2 SQIVND (reference sequence). Trimming stripped 4 bases from V and 0 bases from J, with 13 bases between. This CDR3 has 17 amino acids. The CDR3 DNA is TGTGCCAGTAGTACCTTTACAGGGTTCTCTGGGGCCAACGTCCTGACTTTC. This translates into CASSTFTGFSGANVLTF.

This clonotype was counted at least ten times. CDR3 amino acids: CASSGGNIQYF. The CDR3 DNA sequence: TGTGCCAGCTCCGGAGGAAACATTCAGTACTTC. V gene TRBV10-3 combines with J gene TRBJ2-4, with a possible D match to TRBD2 (5 bases). Germline V CDR1 and CDR2: ENHRY, SYGVKD. V was cut by 10 bases and J by 6 bases, with 10 bases left in between. The CDR3 totals 11 residues.

The sample holds many counts of this clonotype. V and J are TRBV4-3 and TRBJ1-6, with D possibly being TRBD1 (5 bases). V was trimmed by 3 bases and J by 6 bases, leaving 12 bases between them. CDR1 and CDR2 (germline): LGHNA, YSLEER. The CDR3 has 15 amino acids. DNA for the CDR3: TGCGCCAGCAGCCACCCCGGGACCCTTAATTCACCCCTCCACTTT. The encoded protein is CASSHPGTLNSPLHF.

The sample holds many counts of this clonotype. The chain combines TRBV12-3 or TRBV12-4 with TRBJ2-1, with TRBD2 matching over 8 bases. V trimming: 5 bases; J trimming: 4 bases; junction bases outside the gene matches: 7. The CDR3 sequence is 15 residues long. The CDR3 region has the DNA TGTGCCAGCAGTCTAGGACTAGCCACGTACAATGAGCAGTTCTTC. It yields the protein CASSLGLATYNEQFF.

The chain carries TRBV7-9 and TRBJ2-5; D unresolved. CDR1 is SEHNR and CDR2 is FQNEAQ in the germline V gene (reference sequence). The CDR3 spans 15 residues. V was shortened by 5 bases and J by 5 bases, with 18 bases between the two germline ends. CDR3 sequence: CASSDRLGYRETQYF. DNA for the CDR3: TGTGCCAGCAGCGATCGTTTGGGTTACCGCGAGACCCAGTACTTC.

Many counts were recorded for this clonotype. This chain connects TRBV7-9 to TRBJ2-5; D may be TRBD1 (6 bases). Germline CDR1 is SEHNR and CDR2 is FQNEAQ (reference sequence). V lost 5 bases to trimming and J lost 1 base, with 14 bases between them. The CDR3 sequence is 15 residues long. The CDR3 nucleotides are TGTGCCAGCAGCGCACTCACAGGGTTCCAAGAGACCCAGTACTTC. Translating gives CASSALTGFQETQYF.

The rearrangement joins TRBV29-1 to TRBJ1-4; D gene unclear. The CDR3 contains 9 residues. CDR1 and CDR2 from the germline V gene are SQVTM and ANQGSEA. Here the CDR3 reads CSFGEKLFF. In nucleotides, the CDR3 is TGCAGTTTTGGTGAAAAACTGTTTTTT. The entire variable domain, with the rest obtained from reference TRBV29-1 and TRBJ1-4, is as follows: SAVISQKPSRDICQRGTSLTIQCQVDSQVTMMFWYRQQPGQSLTLIATANQGSEATYESGFVIDKFPISRPNLTFSTLTVSNMSPEDSSIYLCSFGEKLFFGSGTQLSVL.

This clonotype has at least ten counts. V is TRBV19 and J is TRBJ1-1; D perhaps matches TRBD1 (6 bases). Germline CDR1 LNHDA, CDR2 SQIVND (reference sequence). V was pared by 8 bases and J by 0 bases, with 13 bases between. CDR3 length: 14 residues. In nucleotides, the CDR3 is TGTGCCAGTGAGGACAGCCCCATGAACACTGAAGCTTTCTTT. It encodes CASEDSPMNTEAFF. The entire variable domain, with the rest obtained from reference TRBV19 and TRBJ1-1, is as follows: DGGITQSPKYLFRKEGQNVTLSCEQNLNHDAMYWYRQDPGQGLRLIYYSQIVNDFQKGDIAEGYSVSREKKESFPLTVTSAQKNPTAFYLCASEDSPMNTEAFFGQGTRLTVV.

This clonotype was found many times. This chain joins TRBV2 and TRBJ2-7; the D is unclear. This CDR3 is 12 amino acids long. Trimming pared 7 bases from V and 3 bases from J, leaving 10 bases between. The germline V gene has CDR1 SNHLY and CDR2 FYNNEI. CDR3 DNA sequence: TGTGCCAGCACCTCGTACCTCTACGAGCAGTACTTC. This sequence encodes CASTSYLYEQYF.

Regarding this clonotype: A much larger clone lies one base from this, so it may be a read error. The genes are TRBV6-2 or TRBV6-3 and TRBJ2-2; D gene uncertain. The germline V gene encodes CDR1 MNHEY and CDR2 SVGEGT. The CDR3 totals 12 residues. CDR3 nucleotide sequence: TGTGTCAGCAGTTATGGCACCGGGGAGCTGTTTTTT. Its protein is CVSSYGTGELFF.

This clonotype was counted ten times or more. V usage is TRBV24-1 and J usage is TRBJ2-1; 9 nucleotides align to TRBD2. Germline V CDR1 and CDR2: KGHDR, SFDVKD. The CDR3 loop spans 16 amino acids. The J segment lost 5 bases and the V segment lost 3 bases, leaving 7 bases of the junction unmatched. This chain's CDR3 is CATSDQATSGHNEQFF. The CDR3 DNA follows: TGTGCCACCAGTGATCAAGCGACTAGCGGCCACAATGAGCAGTTCTTC.

With respect to this clonotype: At one of its ends the junction is not consistent with the germline gene, which may arise from a read error. The chain recombines TRBV7-3 with TRBJ1-1, with unresolved D. Per the germline V gene, CDR1 is SGHTA and CDR2 is FQGTGA. The CDR3 loop spans 11 amino acids. CDR3 in amino acids: CASTLLSEAFF. DNA of the CDR3: TGTGCCAGCACCTTACTGTCTGAAGCTTTCTTT.

This clonotype was detected a few times. The rearrangement uses TRBV25-1 and TRBJ2-7; D is ambiguous. The CDR3 contains 14 residues. With 3 bases removed from V and 3 bases from J, the gap between germline ends came to 12 bases. Germline loops: CDR1 MGHDK, CDR2 SYGVNS. CDR3 in amino acids: CASSDHDSGYEQYF. DNA for the CDR3: TGTGCCAGCAGTGATCACGATTCCGGCTACGAGCAGTACTTC.